The present T cell receptor beta chain was sequenced within a study of blood T cells in healthy people across ages. Overall study findings and caveats: It was held that diversity estimates obtained from one million T cells represented underestimates.

This clonotype was seen more than once but under ten times. Its specificity is not known. The second PCR ran about 6 to 11 cycles with a sample-barcoded 5' primer and J-beta primers. A 12-random-nucleotide template-switch adaptor tagged each cDNA molecule. Using its own MiXCR run on the 5' RACE reads, TCRdb lists one record per CDR3 protein. The table lists some 890,000 distinct CDR3 sequences, approximately 32% of them singletons. Trimming cost V 2 bases and J 2 bases, with 12 bases left between them. The CDR3 loop spans 15 amino acids. Germline values: CDR1 SGHTA, CDR2 FQGNSA. The sample also formed part of further work on T cells of mothers and their children. That paper notes: Versus unrelated pairs, overlap was slightly higher in related mother-child pairs, without reaching significance. Evidence of persistent microchimeric T cell clones was absent.

This sequence originates from a woman aged 40 to 55 in good health. The material sequenced was blood. This chain uses TRBV7-2 with TRBJ1-1; TRBD1 is a possible D gene (6 bases). The CDR3 region is CASSLYGRGNTEAFF. DNA of the CDR3: TGTGCCAGCAGCTTATACGGCAGGGGAAACACTGAAGCTTTCTTT. Combining the CDR3 with reference TRBV7-2 and TRBJ1-1 gives the whole variable domain GAGVSQSPSNKVTEKGKDVELRCDPISGHTALYWYRQSLGQGLEFLIYFQGNSAPDKSGLPSDRFSAERTGGSVSTLTIQRTQQEDSAVYLCASSLYGRGNTEAFFGQGTRLTVV.